These T cell receptor beta chains were read from a single sample in a study of cytomegalovirus exposure and HLA in healthy donors. Using immunoSEQ multiplex PCR, the repertoire was profiled, and TCRdb retains in-frame clones only, with some absent. The top ten hold around 4.2% of the sample, which has just under 65,000 clones, about 82% seen once. Material: PBMCs. Every receptor here comes from a woman aged 30 to 39 in good health and CMV-seronegative. Each CDR3 is given with its conserved first and last residue. D genes are given only for firm matches. Some rows mark clone size as missing; the rest say once, few, many or name a class of expanded clone.

d_call	j_call	clone_size	v_call	cdr3_aa	cdr3_nt
TRBD2	TRBJ2-7	NA	TRBV4-2	CASSQDVGTNYEQYF	TGTGCCAGCAGCCAAGATGTGGGGACTAACTACGAGCAGTACTTC
NA	TRBJ2-7	NA	TRBV4-1	CASSAQQGSYYEQYF	TGCGCCAGCAGCGCCCAGCAGGGTTCTTACTACGAGCAGTACTTC
TRBD2	TRBJ2-1	NA	TRBV29-1	CSAVSGTLQFF	TGCAGCGCTGTGAGCGGGACTCTGCAGTTCTTC
NA	TRBJ2-3	NA	TRBV29-1	CSVAARPDTQYF	TGCAGCGTCGCTGCGAGGCCAGATACGCAGTATTTT
NA	TRBJ1-1	NA	TRBV7-9	CASSLSGLNTEAFF	TGTGCCAGCAGCTTGTCGGGATTGAACACTGAAGCTTTCTTT
TRBD1	TRBJ1-5	NA	TRBV30	CAWSRQGGEPQHF	TGTGCCTGGAGCAGACAGGGGGGGGAGCCCCAGCATTTT
TRBD1	TRBJ1-1	NA	TRBV9	CASSVGGTDTEAFF	TGTGCCAGCAGCGTAGGGGGGACAGACACTGAAGCTTTCTTT
TRBD1	TRBJ2-1	NA	TRBV4-3	CASSQGQVSYNEQFF	TGCGCCAGCAGCCAGGGACAGGTCTCCTACAATGAGCAGTTCTTC
TRBD1	TRBJ1-1	NA	TRBV30	CAQDRAQRAFF	TGTGCCCAAGACAGGGCCCAGCGGGCTTTCTTT
NA	TRBJ2-3	once	TRBV7-6	CASSNGLQISTDTQYF	TGTGCCAGCAGCAATGGACTACAGATATCCACAGATACGCAGTATTTT
TRBD1	TRBJ1-5	NA	TRBV30	CAWSYRGQPQHF	TGTGCCTGGAGTTACAGGGGTCAGCCCCAGCATTTT
TRBD1	TRBJ2-7	NA	TRBV7-9	CASSFTGDYEQYF	TGTGCCAGCAGCTTTACAGGGGACTACGAGCAGTACTTC
TRBD1	TRBJ1-2	NA	TRBV9	CASSTGGYGYTF	TGTGCCAGCTCGACAGGGGGTTATGGCTACACCTTC
NA	TRBJ2-7	NA	TRBV6-1	CASSQTGTSSYEQYF	TGTGCCAGCAGCCAAACAGGGACGAGCTCCTACGAGCAGTACTTC
TRBD2	TRBJ2-2	NA	TRBV10-3	CAIRSAGSGTGELFF	TGTGCCATCAGATCAGCGGGATCTGGCACCGGGGAGCTGTTTTTT
TRBD2	TRBJ2-7	once	TRBV6-6	CASRLETSGVFEQYF	TGTGCCAGCAGACTGGAGACTAGCGGTGTTTTCGAGCAGTACTTC
NA	TRBJ1-2	once	TRBV6-5	CASSSTGGAATF	TGTGCCAGCAGTTCCACCGGGGGGGCGGCAACCTTC
TRBD2	TRBJ2-4	NA	TRBV2	CASISGEGNIQYF	TGTGCCAGCATATCGGGGGAGGGAAACATTCAGTACTTC
TRBD1	TRBJ2-5	NA	TRBV5-1	CASSGRDRGGETQYF	TGCGCCAGCAGCGGCCGGGACAGGGGTGGGGAGACCCAGTACTTC
TRBD2	TRBJ2-1	NA	TRBV29-1	CSVLRIAGRNSYNEQFF	TGCAGCGTTCTTCGGATAGCGGGGCGTAACTCCTACAATGAGCAGTTCTTC